Detailed here is one T cell receptor (beta chain). Antigen unknown. TCRdb keeps only in-frame clones here, not all; method: immunoSEQ multiplex PCR. The sample has 40,000 to 60,000 clones; around 73% are singletons. Every patient was affected by relapse after autologous stem cell transplantation, while exposure to brentuximab vedotin was not uniform. The CDR3 spans 17 residues. The sample comes from a study of PD-1 blockade in classical Hodgkin lymphoma. Study-wide findings and caveats: Similar baseline diversity was found in complete responders and newly diagnosed patients.

The chain combines TRBV21-1 with TRBJ2-1; the table names TRBD2, a call not compared with the DNA. TRBV21-1 is marked as a pseudogene. This specimen was peripheral blood mononuclear cells (PBMCs), taken before the second cycle of nivolumab. This receptor was obtained from a human donor with classical Hodgkin lymphoma. Here the CDR3 DNA reads TGTGCCAGCAGCAAAGGAGGGGTCGGGGGAGGACCTAATGAGCAGTTCTTC. This codes for CASSKGGVGGGPNEQFF.